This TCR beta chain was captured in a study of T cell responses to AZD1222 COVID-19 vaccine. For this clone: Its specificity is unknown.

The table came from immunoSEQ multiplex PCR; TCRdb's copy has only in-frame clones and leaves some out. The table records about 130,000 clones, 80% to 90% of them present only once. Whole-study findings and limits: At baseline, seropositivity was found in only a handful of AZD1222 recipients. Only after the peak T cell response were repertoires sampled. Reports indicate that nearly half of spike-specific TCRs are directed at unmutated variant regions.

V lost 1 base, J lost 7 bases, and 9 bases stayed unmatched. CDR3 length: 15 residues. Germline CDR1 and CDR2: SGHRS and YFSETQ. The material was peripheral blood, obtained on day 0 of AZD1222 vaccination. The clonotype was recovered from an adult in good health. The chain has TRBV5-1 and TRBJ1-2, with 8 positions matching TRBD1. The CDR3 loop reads CASSLLQGEMSGYTF. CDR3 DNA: TGCGCCAGCAGCTTGTTACAGGGGGAAATGAGTGGCTACACCTTC.